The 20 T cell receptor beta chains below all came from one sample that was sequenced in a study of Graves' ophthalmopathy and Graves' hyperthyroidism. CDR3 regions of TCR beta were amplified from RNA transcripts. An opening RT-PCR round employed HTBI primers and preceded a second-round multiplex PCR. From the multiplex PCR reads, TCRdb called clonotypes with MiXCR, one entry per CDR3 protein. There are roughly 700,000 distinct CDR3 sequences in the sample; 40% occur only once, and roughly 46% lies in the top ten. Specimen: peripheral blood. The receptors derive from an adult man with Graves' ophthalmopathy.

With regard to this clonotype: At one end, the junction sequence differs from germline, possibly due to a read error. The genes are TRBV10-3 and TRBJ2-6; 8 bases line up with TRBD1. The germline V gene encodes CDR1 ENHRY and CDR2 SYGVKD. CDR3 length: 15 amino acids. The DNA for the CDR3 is TGTGCCAGCAGTCGGACAGGGAACGGGGCCAACGTCCTGACTTTC. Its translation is CASSRTGNGANVLTF.

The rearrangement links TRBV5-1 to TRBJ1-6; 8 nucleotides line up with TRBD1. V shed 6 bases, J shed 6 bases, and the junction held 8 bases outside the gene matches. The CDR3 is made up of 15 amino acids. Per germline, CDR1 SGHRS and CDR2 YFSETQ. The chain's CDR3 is CASIWGQAGNSPLHF. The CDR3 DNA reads TGCGCCAGCATCTGGGGACAGGCGGGTAATTCACCCCTCCACTTT.

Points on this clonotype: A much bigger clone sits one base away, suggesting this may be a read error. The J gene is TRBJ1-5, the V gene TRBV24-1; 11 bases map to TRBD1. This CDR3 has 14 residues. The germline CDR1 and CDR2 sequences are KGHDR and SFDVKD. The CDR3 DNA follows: TGTGCCACCAGTGACCCAGGGACAGGGGGACCCCGGCATTTT. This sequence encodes CATSDPGTGGPRHF.

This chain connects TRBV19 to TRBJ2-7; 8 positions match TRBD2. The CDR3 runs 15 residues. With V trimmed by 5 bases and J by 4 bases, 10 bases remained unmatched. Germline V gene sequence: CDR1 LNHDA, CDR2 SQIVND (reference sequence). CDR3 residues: CASSSFGGGSYEQYF. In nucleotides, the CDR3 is TGTGCCAGTAGTTCTTTCGGCGGGGGGTCTTACGAGCAGTACTTC. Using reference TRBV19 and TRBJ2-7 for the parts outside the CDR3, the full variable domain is DGGITQSPKYLFRKEGQNVTLSCEQNLNHDAMYWYRQDPGQGLRLIYYSQIVNDFQKGDIAEGYSVSREKKESFPLTVTSAQKNPTAFYLCASSSFGGGSYEQYFGPGTRLTVT.

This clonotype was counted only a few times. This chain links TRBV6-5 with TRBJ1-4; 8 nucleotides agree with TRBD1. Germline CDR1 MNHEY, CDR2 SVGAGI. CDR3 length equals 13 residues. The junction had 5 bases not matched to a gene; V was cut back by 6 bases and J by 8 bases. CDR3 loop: CASRQGAREKLFF. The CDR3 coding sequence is TGTGCCAGCAGGCAGGGGGCGAGGGAAAAACTGTTTTTT.

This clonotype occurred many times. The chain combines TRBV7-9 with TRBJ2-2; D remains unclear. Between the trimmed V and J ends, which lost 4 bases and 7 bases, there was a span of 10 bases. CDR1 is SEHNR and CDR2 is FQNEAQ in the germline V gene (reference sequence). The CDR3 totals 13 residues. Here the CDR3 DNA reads TGTGCCAGCAGCTCCTCTAGTAACGGGGAGCTGTTTTTT. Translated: CASSSSSNGELFF.

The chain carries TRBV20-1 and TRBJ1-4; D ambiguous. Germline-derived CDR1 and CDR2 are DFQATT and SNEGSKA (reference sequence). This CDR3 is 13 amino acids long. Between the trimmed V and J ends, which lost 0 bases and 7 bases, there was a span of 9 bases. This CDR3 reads CSARDTGSEKLFF. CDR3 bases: TGCAGTGCTAGAGACACGGGGAGTGAAAAACTGTTTTTT.

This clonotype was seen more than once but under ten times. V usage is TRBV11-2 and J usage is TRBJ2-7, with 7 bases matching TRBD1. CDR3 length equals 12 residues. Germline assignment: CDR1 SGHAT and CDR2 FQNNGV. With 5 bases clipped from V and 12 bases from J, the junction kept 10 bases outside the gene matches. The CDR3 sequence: CASSEKQGILYF. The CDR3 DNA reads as TGTGCCAGCAGCGAAAAACAGGGGATTCTGTACTTC.

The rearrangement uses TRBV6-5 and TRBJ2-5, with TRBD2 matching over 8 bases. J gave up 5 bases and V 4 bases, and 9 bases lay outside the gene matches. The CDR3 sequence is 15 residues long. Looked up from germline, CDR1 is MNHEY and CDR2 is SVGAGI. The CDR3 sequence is CASSLTGGTRETQYF. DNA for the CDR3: TGTGCCAGCAGTTTAACGGGGGGGACTCGGGAGACCCAGTACTTC.

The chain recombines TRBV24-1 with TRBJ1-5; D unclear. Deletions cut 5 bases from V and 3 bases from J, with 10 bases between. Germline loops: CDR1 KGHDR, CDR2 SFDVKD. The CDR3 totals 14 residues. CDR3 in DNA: TGTGCCACCAGTGCAGGACCGTTCAATCAGCCCCAGCATTTT. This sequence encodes CATSAGPFNQPQHF.

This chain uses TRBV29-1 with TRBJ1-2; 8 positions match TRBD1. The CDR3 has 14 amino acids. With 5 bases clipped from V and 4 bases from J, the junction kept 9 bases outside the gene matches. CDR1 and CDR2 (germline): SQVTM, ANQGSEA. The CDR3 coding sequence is TGCAGCGTTTCCTACAGGGACAGGTCCTATGGCTACACCTTC. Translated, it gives CSVSYRDRSYGYTF.

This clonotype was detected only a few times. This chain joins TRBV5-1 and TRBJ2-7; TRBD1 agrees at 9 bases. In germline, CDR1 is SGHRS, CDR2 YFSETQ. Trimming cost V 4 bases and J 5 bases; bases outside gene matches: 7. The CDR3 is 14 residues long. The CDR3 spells CASSTRTGVHEQYF. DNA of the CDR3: TGCGCCAGCAGCACCCGGACAGGGGTGCACGAGCAGTACTTC.

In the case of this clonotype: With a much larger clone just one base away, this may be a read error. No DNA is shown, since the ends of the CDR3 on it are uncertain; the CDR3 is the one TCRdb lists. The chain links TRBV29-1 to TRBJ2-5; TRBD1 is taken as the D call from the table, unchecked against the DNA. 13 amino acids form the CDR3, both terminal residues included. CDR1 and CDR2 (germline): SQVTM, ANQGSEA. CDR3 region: CSVGQGSAETQHF.

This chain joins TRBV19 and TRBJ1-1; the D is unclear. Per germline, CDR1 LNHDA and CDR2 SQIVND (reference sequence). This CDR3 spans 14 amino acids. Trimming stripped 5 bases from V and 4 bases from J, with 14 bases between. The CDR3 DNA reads TGTGCCAGTAGTGAAGGACGACTTGGCACTGAAGCTTTCTTT. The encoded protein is CASSEGRLGTEAFF.

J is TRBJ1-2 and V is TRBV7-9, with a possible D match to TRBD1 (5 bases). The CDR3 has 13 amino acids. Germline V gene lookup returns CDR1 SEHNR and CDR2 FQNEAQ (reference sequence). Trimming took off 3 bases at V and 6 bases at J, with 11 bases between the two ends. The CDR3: CASSFLGRDGYTF. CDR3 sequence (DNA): TGTGCCAGCAGCTTTCTGGGACGGGATGGCTACACCTTC.

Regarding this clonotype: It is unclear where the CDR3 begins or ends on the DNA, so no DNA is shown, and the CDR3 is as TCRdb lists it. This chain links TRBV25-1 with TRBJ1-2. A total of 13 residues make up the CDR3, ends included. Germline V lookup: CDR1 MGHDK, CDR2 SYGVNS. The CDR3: CACSASRDYGYTF.

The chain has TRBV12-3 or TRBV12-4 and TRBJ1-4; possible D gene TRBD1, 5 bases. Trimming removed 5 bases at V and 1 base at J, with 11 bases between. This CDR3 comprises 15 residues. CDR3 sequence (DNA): TGTGCCAGCAGTCAGGGTATAGTAACTAATGAAAAACTGTTTTTT. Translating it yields CASSQGIVTNEKLFF.

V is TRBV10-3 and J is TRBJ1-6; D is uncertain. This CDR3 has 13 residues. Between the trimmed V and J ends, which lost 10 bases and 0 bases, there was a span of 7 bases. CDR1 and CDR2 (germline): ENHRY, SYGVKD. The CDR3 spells CAKGRSYNSPLHF. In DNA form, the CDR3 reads TGTGCCAAAGGGCGCTCCTATAATTCACCCCTCCACTTT.

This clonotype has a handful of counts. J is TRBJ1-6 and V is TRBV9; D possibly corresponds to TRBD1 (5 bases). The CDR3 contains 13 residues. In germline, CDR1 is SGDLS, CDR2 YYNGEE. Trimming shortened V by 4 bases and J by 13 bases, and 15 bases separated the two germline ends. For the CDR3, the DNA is TGTGCCAGCAGCCAATTCATCGGGACTCCCCTCCACTTT. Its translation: CASSQFIGTPLHF.

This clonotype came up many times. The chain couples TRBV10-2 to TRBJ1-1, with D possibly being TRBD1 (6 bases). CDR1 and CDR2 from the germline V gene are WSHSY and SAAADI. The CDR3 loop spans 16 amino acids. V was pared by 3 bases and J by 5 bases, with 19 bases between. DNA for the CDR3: TGCGCCAGCAGTGACGTGGGCCGTCCTCAGGGGACTGAAGCTTTCTTT. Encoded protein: CASSDVGRPQGTEAFF.